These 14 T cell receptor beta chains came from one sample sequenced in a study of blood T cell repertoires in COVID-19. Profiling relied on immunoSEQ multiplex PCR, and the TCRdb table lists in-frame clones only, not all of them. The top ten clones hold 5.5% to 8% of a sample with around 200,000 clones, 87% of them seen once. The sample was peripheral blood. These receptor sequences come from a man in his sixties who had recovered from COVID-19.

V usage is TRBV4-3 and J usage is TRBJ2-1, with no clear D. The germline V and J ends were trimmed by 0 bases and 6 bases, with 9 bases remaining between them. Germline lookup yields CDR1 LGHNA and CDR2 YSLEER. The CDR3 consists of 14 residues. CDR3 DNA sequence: TGCGCCAGCAGCCAAGATAGGCTAGTCAATGAGCAGTTCTTC. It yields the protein CASSQDRLVNEQFF.

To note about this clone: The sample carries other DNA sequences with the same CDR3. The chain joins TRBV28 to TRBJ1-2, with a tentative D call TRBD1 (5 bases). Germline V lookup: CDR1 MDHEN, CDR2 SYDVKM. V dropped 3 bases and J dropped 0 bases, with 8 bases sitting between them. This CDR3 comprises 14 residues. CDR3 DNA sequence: TGTGCCAGCAGTTTGGGAGGGGCTAACTATGGCTACACCTTC. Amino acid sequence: CASSLGGANYGYTF.

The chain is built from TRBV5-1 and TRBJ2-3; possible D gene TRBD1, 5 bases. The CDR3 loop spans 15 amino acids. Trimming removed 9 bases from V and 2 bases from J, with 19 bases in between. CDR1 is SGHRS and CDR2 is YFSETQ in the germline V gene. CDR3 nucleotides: TGCGCCACCATGCCCTATGGGGCAGTCACAGATACGCAGTATTTT. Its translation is CATMPYGAVTDTQYF.

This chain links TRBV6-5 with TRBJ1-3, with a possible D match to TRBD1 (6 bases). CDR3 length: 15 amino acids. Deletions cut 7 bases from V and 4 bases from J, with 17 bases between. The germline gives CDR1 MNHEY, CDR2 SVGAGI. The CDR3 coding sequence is TGTGCCAGCACCCAACGGGGGGCGCGAGGAAACACCATATATTTT. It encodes CASTQRGARGNTIYF.

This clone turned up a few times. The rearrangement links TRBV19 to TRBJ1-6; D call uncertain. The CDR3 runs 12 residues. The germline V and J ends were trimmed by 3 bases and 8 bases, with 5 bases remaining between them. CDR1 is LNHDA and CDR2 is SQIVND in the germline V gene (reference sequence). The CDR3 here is CASSIQYSPLHF. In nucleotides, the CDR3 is TGTGCCAGTAGTATTCAATATTCACCCCTCCACTTT. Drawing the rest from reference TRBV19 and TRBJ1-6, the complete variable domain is DGGITQSPKYLFRKEGQNVTLSCEQNLNHDAMYWYRQDPGQGLRLIYYSQIVNDFQKGDIAEGYSVSREKKESFPLTVTSAQKNPTAFYLCASSIQYSPLHFGNGTRLTVT.

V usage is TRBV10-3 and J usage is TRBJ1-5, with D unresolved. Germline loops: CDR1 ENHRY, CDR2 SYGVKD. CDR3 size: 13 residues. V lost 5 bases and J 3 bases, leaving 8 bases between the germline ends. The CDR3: CAISPDINQPQHF. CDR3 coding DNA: TGTGCCATCAGTCCAGATATCAATCAGCCCCAGCATTTT.

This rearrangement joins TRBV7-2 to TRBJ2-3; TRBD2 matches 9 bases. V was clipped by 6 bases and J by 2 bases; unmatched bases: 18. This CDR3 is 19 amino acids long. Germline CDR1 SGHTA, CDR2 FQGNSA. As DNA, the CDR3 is TGTGCCAGCAGTTACAAAGGAGGGCGTCTAGCGGGGAACACAGATACGCAGTATTTT. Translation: CASSYKGGRLAGNTDTQYF.

The CDR3 sequence: CASSPGTGGAGETQYF. CDR3 DNA: TGTGCCAGCAGCCCCGGGACAGGGGGCGCGGGAGAGACCCAGTACTTC. The V gene is TRBV3-1 (or the pseudogene TRBV3-2), the J gene TRBJ2-5, with 12 bases matching TRBD1. This CDR3 comprises 16 residues. The V segment lost 4 bases and the J segment 4 bases; nucleotides outside the gene matches: 7. Looked up from germline, CDR1 is LGHDT and CDR2 is YNNKEL (reference sequence).

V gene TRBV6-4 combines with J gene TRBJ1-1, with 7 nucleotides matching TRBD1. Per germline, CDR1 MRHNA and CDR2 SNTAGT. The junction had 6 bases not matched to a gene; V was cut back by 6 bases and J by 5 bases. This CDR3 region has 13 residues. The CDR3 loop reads CASRGTEGTEAFF. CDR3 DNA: TGTGCCAGCAGGGGGACAGAGGGAACTGAAGCTTTCTTT.

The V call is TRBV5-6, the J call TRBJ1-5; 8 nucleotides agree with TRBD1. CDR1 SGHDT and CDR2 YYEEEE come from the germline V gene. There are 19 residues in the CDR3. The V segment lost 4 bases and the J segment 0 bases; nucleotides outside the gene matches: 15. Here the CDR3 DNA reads TGTGCCAGCAGCGAGTTCGGGACAGGAAAAACGATTAGCAATCAGCCCCAGCATTTT. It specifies CASSEFGTGKTISNQPQHF. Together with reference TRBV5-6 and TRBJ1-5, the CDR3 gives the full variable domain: DAGVTQSPTHLIKTRGQQVTLRCSPKSGHDTVSWYQQALGQGPQFIFQYYEEEERQRGNFPDRFSGHQFPNYSSELNVNALLLGDSALYLCASSEFGTGKTISNQPQHFGDGTRLSIL.

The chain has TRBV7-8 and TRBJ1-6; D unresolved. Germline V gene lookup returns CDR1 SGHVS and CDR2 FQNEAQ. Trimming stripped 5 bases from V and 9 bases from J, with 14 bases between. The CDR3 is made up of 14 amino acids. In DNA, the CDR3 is TGTGCCAGCAGCGCTGGTTCGGTTGGTTCACCCCTCCACTTT. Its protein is CASSAGSVGSPLHF. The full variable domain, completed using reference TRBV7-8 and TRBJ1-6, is GAGVSQSPRYKVAKRGQDVALRCDPISGHVSLFWYQQALGQGPEFLTYFQNEAQLDKSGLPSDRFFAERPEGSVSTLKIQRTQQEDSAVYLCASSAGSVGSPLHFGNGTRLTVT.

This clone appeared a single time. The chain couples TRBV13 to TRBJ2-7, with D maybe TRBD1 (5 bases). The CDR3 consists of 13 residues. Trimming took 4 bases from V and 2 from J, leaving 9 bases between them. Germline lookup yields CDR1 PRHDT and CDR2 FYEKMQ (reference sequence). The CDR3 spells CASSSTGPYEQYF. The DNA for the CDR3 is TGTGCCAGCAGCTCAACAGGCCCCTACGAGCAGTACTTC.

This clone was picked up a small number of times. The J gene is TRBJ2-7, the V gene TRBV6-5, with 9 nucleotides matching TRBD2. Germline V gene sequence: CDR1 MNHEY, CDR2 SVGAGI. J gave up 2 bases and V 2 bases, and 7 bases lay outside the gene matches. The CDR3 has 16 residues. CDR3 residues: CASSYGAGGPPYEQYF. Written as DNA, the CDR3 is TGTGCCAGCAGTTACGGAGCGGGGGGACCGCCCTACGAGCAGTACTTC.

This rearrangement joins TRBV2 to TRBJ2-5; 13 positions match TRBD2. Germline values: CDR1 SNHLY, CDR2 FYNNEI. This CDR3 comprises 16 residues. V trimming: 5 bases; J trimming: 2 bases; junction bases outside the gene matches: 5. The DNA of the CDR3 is TGTGCCAGCAGTCCCGGACTAGCGGGAGTGCAAGAGACCCAGTACTTC. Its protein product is CASSPGLAGVQETQYF.